The 8 T cell receptor beta chains below were found in one sample sequenced in a study of blood T cell repertoires in COVID-19. Profiled with immunoSEQ multiplex PCR; TCRdb holds only in-frame clones, not every one. In the table there are about 220,000 clones, roughly 80% of which are singletons. The sample was peripheral blood. Receptors were obtained from a woman in her 30s who had recovered from COVID-19.

The chain is built from TRBV5-6 and TRBJ2-7; D is uncertain. Between the trimmed V and J ends, which lost 0 bases and 6 bases, there was a span of 7 bases. The germline V gene encodes CDR1 SGHDT and CDR2 YYEEEE. This CDR3 has 12 amino acids. DNA of the CDR3: TGTGCCAGCAGCTTGGTTTCGCGCGAGCAGTACTTC. Protein sequence: CASSLVSREQYF.

The V gene is TRBV5-6, the J gene TRBJ1-1, with 8 bases lining up with TRBD1. Germline V gives CDR1 SGHDT, CDR2 YYEEEE. With 5 bases clipped from V and 0 bases from J, the junction kept 0 bases outside the gene matches. There are 13 residues in the CDR3. The CDR3 sequence: CASRTGVNTEAFF. The CDR3 DNA sequence: TGTGCCAGCAGGACAGGGGTGAACACTGAAGCTTTCTTT.

In DNA form, the CDR3 reads TGTGCCAGCAGTACTAGCGGGAGGCCAGATACGCAGTATTTT. This translates into CASSTSGRPDTQYF. This chain connects TRBV27 to TRBJ2-3; 12 nucleotides line up with TRBD2. Germline V lookup: CDR1 MNHEY, CDR2 SMNVEV (reference sequence). This CDR3 is built from 14 residues. V shed 5 bases, J shed 4 bases, and the junction held 1 base outside the gene matches.

This clone was observed a single time. The J gene is TRBJ1-2, the V gene TRBV30; no clear D. Germline V gene data show CDR1 as GTSNPN and CDR2 as SVGIG (reference sequence). Trimming stripped 2 bases from V and 8 bases from J, with 9 bases between. CDR3 length: 11 amino acids. In DNA form, the CDR3 reads TGTGCCTGGAGTAACGGGGTAGGCTACACCTTC. Its protein is CAWSNGVGYTF.

The chain is built from TRBV5-1 and TRBJ2-1; the match to TRBD2 covers 10 bases. The J segment lost 5 bases and the V segment lost 4 bases, leaving 9 bases of the junction unmatched. Per germline, CDR1 SGHRS and CDR2 YFSETQ. The CDR3 is made up of 16 amino acids. CDR3 region: CASSRLGLAGDNEQFF. The CDR3, as DNA: TGCGCCAGCAGCCGCTTAGGGCTAGCGGGAGACAATGAGCAGTTCTTC.

The chain links TRBV11-2 to TRBJ2-2, with 7 bases identical to TRBD1. V was pared by 6 bases and J by 6 bases, with 10 bases of the junction left unmatched. The length of the CDR3 is 15 residues. Germline V gene sequence: CDR1 SGHAT, CDR2 FQNNGV. CDR3 DNA sequence: TGTGCCAGCAGTGTAGTCCCCAGGGGGTCCGGGGAGCTGTTTTTT. Encoded protein: CASSVVPRGSGELFF. Complete variable domain (other parts from reference TRBV11-2 and TRBJ2-2): EAGVAQSPRYKIIEKRQSVAFWCNPISGHATLYWYQQILGQGPKLLIQFQNNGVVDDSQLPKDRFSAERLKGVDSTLKIQPAKLEDSAVYLCASSVVPRGSGELFFGEGSRLTVL.

The chain links TRBV12-5 to TRBJ2-1, with 8 bases aligning to TRBD1. The germline gives CDR1 LGHNT, CDR2 FRNRAP. The CDR3 consists of 19 residues. J gave up 7 bases and V 2 bases, and 19 bases lay outside the gene matches. CDR3 DNA: TGTGCTAGTGGTTTGTTCTACGGGACAGGAATTCTGTTGAGAAATGAGCAGTTCTTC. This gives the protein CASGLFYGTGILLRNEQFF.

The chain combines TRBV12-3 or TRBV12-4 with TRBJ1-2; D remains ambiguous. The ends were cut back, 3 bases at V and 10 bases at J, with 12 bases in the middle. The CDR3 covers 12 residues. The CDR3 sequence: CASSFSQQTYTF. For the CDR3, the DNA is TGTGCCAGCAGTTTTAGCCAGCAAACCTACACCTTC.